This TCR beta chain came from a study of cytomegalovirus exposure and HLA in healthy donors. Use of 60 Vbeta and 13 Jbeta primers characterized the PCR. Generated by immunoSEQ multiplex PCR, the TCRdb table keeps only in-frame clones and is missing some. The sample includes some 180,000 clones, 77% seen only once; the top ten take over 1.1%. Trimming shortened V by 5 bases and J by 2 bases, and 18 bases separated the two germline ends. From germline, CDR1 is SGHTA and CDR2 FQGTGA. This CDR3 has 17 residues. The rearrangement joins TRBV7-3 to TRBJ2-2; D is possibly TRBD2 (6 bases). The receptor comes from a man in his late teens or twenties in good health and CMV-seronegative. Sequencing input: PBMCs. The CDR3: CASSPSVAAYNTGELFF. DNA of the CDR3: TGTGCCAGCAGCCCCTCCGTAGCGGCCTATAACACCGGGGAGCTGTTTTTT.